The rows below give T cell receptor beta chains drawn from one sample of a study of brain T cells in children with intractable seizures. The method was immunoSEQ multiplex PCR; TCRdb's version includes in-frame clones alone and lacks a portion of them. The repertoire includes tens of thousands of clones, 95% to 96% of them detected once, and around 0.4% sits in the top ten. This specimen consisted of peripheral blood, obtained at surgery. The receptors derive from a boy in the first two years of life with focal cortical dysplasia and intractable seizures. The CDR3 runs from the conserved cysteine through the conserved F or W. The order of the fields is D gene, J gene, clone size, V gene, CDR3 protein, CDR3 DNA. The D gene is left open where the match is weak. Clone size appears in some rows only: once, few, many, or a class for an expanded clone.

. TRBJ1-6 . TRBV27 CASRSGVWPLHF TGTGCCAGCAGGTCGGGGGTGTGGCCCCTCCACTTT
TRBD1 TRBJ1-2 . TRBV9 CASSVGVIQGARGYTF TGTGCCAGCAGCGTAGGCGTTATACAGGGGGCGCGAGGCTACACCTTC
. TRBJ2-1 . TRBV7-8 CASSHPGLTYNEQFF TGTGCCAGCAGCCATCCGGGACTTACCTACAATGAGCAGTTCTTC
. TRBJ1-1 . TRBV25-1 CASSGHGEHMNTEAFF TGTGCCAGCAGTGGACACGGGGAGCACATGAACACTGAAGCTTTCTTT
. TRBJ2-7 . TRBV19 CASSMVYGYYEQYF TGTGCCAGTAGTATGGTCTATGGCTACTACGAGCAGTACTTC
TRBD1 TRBJ2-2 . TRBV10-3 CAIRVTGGRNTGELFF TGTGCCATCAGGGTGACAGGGGGTCGAAACACCGGGGAGCTGTTTTTT
TRBD2 TRBJ2-1 . TRBV7-8 CASSSKTSGRGYNEQFF TGTGCCAGCAGCTCCAAGACTAGCGGGAGAGGGTACAATGAGCAGTTCTTC
. TRBJ2-5 . TRBV12-5 CASGDSLQETQYF TGTGCTAGTGGGGACAGCCTCCAAGAGACCCAGTACTTC
. TRBJ2-7 . TRBV11-3 CASSLDPGYEQYF TGTGCCAGCAGCTTAGACCCAGGGTACGAGCAGTACTTC
TRBD2 TRBJ2-2 . TRBV3-1/TRBV3-2 CASSRLAAKGGELFF TGTGCCAGCAGCCGACTAGCGGCGAAAGGAGGGGAGCTGTTTTTT
. TRBJ2-7 . TRBV2 CAIRAEPYEQYF TGTGCCATCCGGGCGGAACCCTACGAGCAGTACTTC
. TRBJ1-2 . TRBV7-2 CASSLNNYGYTF TGTGCCAGCAGCTTAAACAACTATGGCTACACCTTC
. TRBJ2-1 . TRBV7-9 CASSSDSYNEQFF TGTGCCAGCAGCTCCGACAGTTACAATGAGCAGTTCTTC
. TRBJ2-5 . TRBV3-1/TRBV3-2 CASSQGLDGQETQYF TGTGCCAGCAGCCAAGGACTAGACGGCCAAGAGACCCAGTACTTC
TRBD1 TRBJ1-3 once TRBV5-6 CASSPGQKETLLPNTIYF TGTGCCAGCAGCCCGGGACAGAAGGAAACACTACTGCCAAACACCATATATTTT
. TRBJ2-1 . TRBV9 CASSVATGSYNEQFF TGTGCCAGCAGCGTGGCGACCGGCTCCTACAATGAGCAGTTCTTC
TRBD1 TRBJ1-3 . TRBV13 CASRQTGVGNTIYF TGTGCCAGCAGACAGACAGGGGTTGGAAACACCATATATTTT
. TRBJ2-3 . TRBV4-1 CASSRIRATDTQYF TGCGCCAGCAGCCGGATCAGGGCCACAGATACGCAGTATTTT
TRBD1 TRBJ1-1 . TRBV18 CASSLGASGTGWDEAFF TGTGCCAGCTCACTGGGGGCGTCCGGGACAGGGTGGGATGAAGCTTTCTTT
. TRBJ2-3 . TRBV20-1 CSASSTGLSDTQYF TGCAGTGCTAGTAGTACTGGGTTGTCAGATACGCAGTATTTT
TRBD2 TRBJ2-7 . TRBV7-2 CASSLVGGRVSEQYF TGTGCCAGCAGCTTAGTTGGCGGGAGGGTTTCCGAGCAGTACTTC
. TRBJ2-7 . TRBV7-9 CASNIGSTYGQYF TGTGCCAGCAACATAGGTAGTACCTATGGGCAGTACTTC
. TRBJ2-5 . TRBV3-1/TRBV3-2 CASSQGVSTETQYF TGTGCCAGCAGCCAAGGGGTATCCACAGAGACCCAGTACTTC
. TRBJ2-5 . TRBV25-1 CASSALTRDTPRTQYF TGTGCCAGCAGTGCGCTGACCCGGGACACCCCCAGGACCCAGTACTTC
. TRBJ2-7 . TRBV7-2 CASSLVLIGSYEQYF TGTGCCAGCAGCTTAGTGTTGATTGGGTCCTACGAGCAGTACTTC
TRBD2 TRBJ2-3 . TRBV9 CASSPEGAGGITDTQYF TGTGCCAGCAGCCCAGAGGGAGCGGGAGGGATAACAGATACGCAGTATTTT
TRBD1 TRBJ2-7 . TRBV7-6 CASTMGQSSYEQYF TGTGCCAGCACCATGGGACAGAGCTCCTACGAGCAGTACTTC
. TRBJ1-1 . TRBV28 CASSGPLRGMNTEAFF TGTGCCAGCAGTGGCCCACTCAGGGGAATGAACACTGAAGCTTTCTTT
. TRBJ1-3 . TRBV5-3 CARSWNPGLLFSGNTIYF TGTGCCAGAAGCTGGAACCCGGGACTCCTCTTCTCTGGAAACACCATATATTTT
. TRBJ2-2 . TRBV4-2 CASSQSGKTNTGELFF TGTGCCAGCAGCCAAAGCGGTAAAACGAACACCGGGGAGCTGTTTTTT
. TRBJ1-6 . TRBV24-1 CATSGGHRSSYNSPLHF TGTGCCACCAGCGGCGGACACCGAAGCTCCTATAATTCACCCCTCCACTTT
TRBD2 TRBJ2-1 once TRBV11-2 CASSLVASGGARDNEQFF TGTGCCAGCAGCTTAGTCGCTAGCGGGGGGGCCCGGGACAATGAGCAGTTCTTC
. TRBJ2-1 . TRBV4-1 CASSRRQGGQVYNEQFF TGCGCCAGCAGCCGGAGGCAGGGCGGTCAGGTCTACAATGAGCAGTTCTTC
. TRBJ1-1 . TRBV5-5 CASSLAQSTEAFF TGTGCCAGCAGCTTGGCCCAGAGCACTGAAGCTTTCTTT
. TRBJ1-5 . TRBV4-1 CASSPSRGYSNQPQHF TGCGCCAGCAGCCCCTCCAGGGGTTATAGCAATCAGCCCCAGCATTTT
. TRBJ1-1 . TRBV29-1 CSVGQNTEAFF TGCAGCGTTGGACAGAACACTGAAGCTTTCTTT
TRBD1 TRBJ1-1 . TRBV7-2 CATSGQGNMNTEAFF TGTGCCACCTCGGGACAGGGGAACATGAACACTGAAGCTTTCTTT
. TRBJ2-2 . TRBV19 CASSIVNSVGELFF TGTGCCAGTAGTATAGTGAATTCCGTCGGGGAGCTGTTTTTT
TRBD1 TRBJ1-5 . TRBV6-5 CASSPGTVNQPQHF TGTGCCAGCAGCCCCGGGACAGTCAATCAGCCCCAGCATTTT
TRBD1 TRBJ2-5 . TRBV19 CASSISGTAIQETQYF TGTGCCAGTAGTATTTCCGGGACAGCAATCCAAGAGACCCAGTACTTC
. TRBJ1-1 . TRBV6-5 CASSYSIYGEAFF TGTGCCAGCAGTTACTCGATTTATGGGGAAGCTTTCTTT
. TRBJ2-7 . TRBV29-1 CSVETSGRSDEQYF TGCAGCGTTGAGACCTCAGGGCGGTCGGACGAGCAGTACTTC
TRBD2 TRBJ2-1 . TRBV9 CASSPRDYSYNEQFF TGTGCCAGCAGCCCCCGGGACTACTCCTACAATGAGCAGTTCTTC
. TRBJ1-2 once TRBV5-4 CASSLDYNGYTF TGTGCCAGCAGCTTAGATTATAACGGCTACACCTTC
. TRBJ2-7 . TRBV5-1 CASSLPGNSYEQYF TGCGCCAGCAGCTTGCCGGGGAACTCCTACGAGCAGTACTTC
TRBD1 TRBJ1-3 . TRBV7-4 CASSFQGASGNTIYF TGTGCCAGCAGCTTTCAGGGGGCAAGTGGAAACACCATATATTTT
. TRBJ1-2 . TRBV6-5 CASRNIGTQDGYTF TGTGCCAGCAGGAATATCGGGACCCAGGATGGCTACACCTTC
. TRBJ2-7 . TRBV9 CASSVDPGYEQYF TGTGCCAGCAGCGTCGACCCTGGCTACGAGCAGTACTTC
TRBD1 TRBJ1-4 . TRBV9 CASSVFGTGDEKLFF TGTGCCAGCAGCGTATTTGGGACAGGGGATGAAAAACTGTTTTTT